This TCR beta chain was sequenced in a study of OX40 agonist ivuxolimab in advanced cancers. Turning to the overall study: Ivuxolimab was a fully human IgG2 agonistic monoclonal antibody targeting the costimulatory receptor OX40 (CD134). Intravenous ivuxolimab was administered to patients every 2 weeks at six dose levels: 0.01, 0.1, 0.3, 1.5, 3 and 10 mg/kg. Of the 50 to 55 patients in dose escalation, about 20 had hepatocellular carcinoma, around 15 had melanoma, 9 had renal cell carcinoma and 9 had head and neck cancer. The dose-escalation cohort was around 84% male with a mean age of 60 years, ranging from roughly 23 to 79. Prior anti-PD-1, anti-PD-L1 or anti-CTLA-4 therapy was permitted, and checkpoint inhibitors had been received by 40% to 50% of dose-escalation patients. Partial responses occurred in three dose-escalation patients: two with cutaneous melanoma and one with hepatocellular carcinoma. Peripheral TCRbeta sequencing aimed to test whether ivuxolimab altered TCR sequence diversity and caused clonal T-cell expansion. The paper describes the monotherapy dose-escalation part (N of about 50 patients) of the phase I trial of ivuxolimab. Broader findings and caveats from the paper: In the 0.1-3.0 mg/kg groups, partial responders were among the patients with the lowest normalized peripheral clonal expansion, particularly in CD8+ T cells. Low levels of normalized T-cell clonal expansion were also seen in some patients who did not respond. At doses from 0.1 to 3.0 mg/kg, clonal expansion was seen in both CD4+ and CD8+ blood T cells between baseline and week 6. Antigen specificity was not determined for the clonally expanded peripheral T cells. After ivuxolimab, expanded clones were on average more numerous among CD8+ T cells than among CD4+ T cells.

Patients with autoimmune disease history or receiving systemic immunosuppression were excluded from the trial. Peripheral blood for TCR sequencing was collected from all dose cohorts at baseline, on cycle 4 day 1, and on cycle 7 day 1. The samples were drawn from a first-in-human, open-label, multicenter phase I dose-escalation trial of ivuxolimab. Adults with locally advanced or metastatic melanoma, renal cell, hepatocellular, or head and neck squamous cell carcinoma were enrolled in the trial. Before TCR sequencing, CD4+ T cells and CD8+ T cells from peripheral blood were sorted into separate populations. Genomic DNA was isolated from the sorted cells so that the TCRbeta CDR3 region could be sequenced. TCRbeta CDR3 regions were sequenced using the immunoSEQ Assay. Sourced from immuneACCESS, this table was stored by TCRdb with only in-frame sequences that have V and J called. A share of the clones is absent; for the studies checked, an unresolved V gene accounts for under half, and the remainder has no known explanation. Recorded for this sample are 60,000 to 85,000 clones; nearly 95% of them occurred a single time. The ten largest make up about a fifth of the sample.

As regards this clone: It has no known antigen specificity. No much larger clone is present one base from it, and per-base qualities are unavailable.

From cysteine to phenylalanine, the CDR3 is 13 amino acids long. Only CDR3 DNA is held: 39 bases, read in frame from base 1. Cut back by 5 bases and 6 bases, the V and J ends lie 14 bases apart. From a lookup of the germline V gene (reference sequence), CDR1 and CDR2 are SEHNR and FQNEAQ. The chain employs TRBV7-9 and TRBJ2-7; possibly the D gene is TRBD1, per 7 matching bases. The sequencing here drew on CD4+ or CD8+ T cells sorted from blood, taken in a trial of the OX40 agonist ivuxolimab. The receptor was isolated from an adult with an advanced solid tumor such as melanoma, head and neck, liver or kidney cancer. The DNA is TGTGCCAGCAGCCCATCAGGGGGGCGCGAGCAGTACTTC. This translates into CASSPSGGREQYF.